This TCR beta chain emerged from a study of blood T cell repertoires in COVID-19. Background on the study: Sources were T cells, B-cell-depleted T cells, or PBMCs; the material itself was cDNA or gDNA.

The CDR3 consists of 15 residues. Germline-derived CDR1 and CDR2 are MNHEY and SVGAGI. V shed 7 bases, J shed 4 bases, and the junction held 8 bases outside the gene matches. As handled by the study authors: Cell counts per sample came from amplifying reference gene primers. Here immunoSEQ multiplex PCR was the method, and the copy in TCRdb shows in-frame clones only, minus some. V, J and clone size are those of that table, while D and trimming were read from the DNA. Of fewer than 100,000 clones listed, about 81% are singletons. Sequencing used peripheral blood. The chain employs TRBV6-5 and TRBJ2-7, with 12 bases matching TRBD2. This TCR came from a human donor in a cohort sampled during active COVID-19. The CDR3 sequence: CASIYPSGGDYEQYF. The CDR3 DNA reads TGTGCCAGCATTTATCCTAGCGGGGGGGATTACGAGCAGTACTTC.